This TCR beta chain was retrieved from a study of blood T cell repertoires in COVID-19. The CDR3 has 17 residues. Per germline, CDR1 SQVTM and CDR2 ANQGSEA. The junction had 10 bases not matched to a gene; V was cut back by 2 bases and J by 2 bases. Libraries were prepared by immunoSEQ multiplex PCR; TCRdb keeps only in-frame clonotypes and omits some of them. The sample holds 85,000 to 95,000 clones, around 87% seen once. The sequenced material came from peripheral blood. The TCR comes from a human donor with acute or convalescent COVID-19. The donor label of this sample is uncertain. The chain has TRBV29-1 and TRBJ2-3; 10 nucleotides match TRBD2. DNA for the CDR3: TGCAGCGTTGAAAAGCGGGGGGGCCGGGGGGCCACAGATACGCAGTATTTT. As protein: CSVEKRGGRGATDTQYF.